The present entry profiles one T cell receptor beta chain with its context. The data stem from a study of shared clonotypes between healthy human individuals. Clones were sequenced by immunoSEQ multiplex PCR, and TCRdb holds only the in-frame ones, with some missing. The data contain about 610,000 clones, 97% of them singletons. Specimen: naive CD4+ T cells sorted from blood. Regarding subset: CD45RA+ positively selected. The receptor was derived from a woman in her twenties or thirties in good health.

CDR3 residues: CASSQDGTAGWTF. CDR3 in DNA: TGCGCCAGCAGCCAAGATGGAACGGCCGGGTGGACCTTC. The chain has TRBV4-1 and TRBJ1-2; no clear D. The germline gives CDR1 MGHRA, CDR2 YSYEKL. The CDR3 runs to 13 residues. V was trimmed by 0 bases and J by 14 bases, leaving 16 bases between them.